A selection of T cell receptor beta chains follows, all from one sample in a study of cytomegalovirus exposure and HLA in healthy donors. Clones were read by immunoSEQ multiplex PCR, and TCRdb kept only the in-frame ones, dropping some. Among under 200,000 clones listed, 70% to 80% were seen once. The sample consisted of PBMCs. The source is a woman in her forties or fifties in good health and CMV-seronegative. CDR3s include the opening cysteine and the closing phenylalanine or tryptophan. D genes are given only for firm matches. Clone sizes are given selectively: once, few, many, or a class where the clone is expanded.

>TRBV7-2|TRBJ2-2|NA|TRBD2
TGTGCCAGCACTAGCGGGGCCGGGGAGCTGTTTTTT
CASTSGAGELFF
>TRBV13|TRBJ2-7|NA|TRBD1
TGTGCCAGCAGCCCGGGACAGGGGGCGGACTACGGGCAGTACTTC
CASSPGQGADYGQYF
>TRBV6-1|TRBJ2-1|NA|NA
TGTGCCAGCAGTGAATCTGGGAGCAGATACAATGAGCAGTTCTTC
CASSESGSRYNEQFF
>TRBV7-2|TRBJ1-5|NA|NA
TGTGCCAGCAGCCCCCGAGGATTTAGCAATCAGCCCCAGCATTTT
CASSPRGFSNQPQHF
>TRBV27|TRBJ2-1|NA|TRBD1
TGTGCCAGCAGGCAGGGGGTTTCCGTTGAGCAGTTCTTC
CASRQGVSVEQFF
>TRBV28|TRBJ2-7|NA|TRBD1
TGTGCCAGCAGGCCCGACAGGGGAGGAACCTACGAGCAGTACTTC
CASRPDRGGTYEQYF
>TRBV13|TRBJ2-7|NA|TRBD1
TGTGCCAGCAGCTCCCCGTCCGGGACAGGGGGCTACGAGCAGTACTTC
CASSSPSGTGGYEQYF
>TRBV28|TRBJ1-4|NA|TRBD1
TGTGCCAGTCGCGGGGGACAGGTTCAAATGAGTGGAAAACTGTTTTTT
CASRGGQVQMSGKLFF
>TRBV6-1|TRBJ2-7|few|NA
TGTGCCAGCAGTGAAGTCTCCGGGTCCTACGAGCAGTACTTC
CASSEVSGSYEQYF
>TRBV18|TRBJ2-7|NA|NA
TGTGCCAGCTCACCACCGGCCAGGGGTTACGAGCAGTACTTC
CASSPPARGYEQYF
>TRBV19|TRBJ2-2|NA|TRBD2
TGTGCCACGAGGACTAGCGGGAGTCTCGACACCGGGGAGCTGTTTTTT
CATRTSGSLDTGELFF
>TRBV2|TRBJ1-1|NA|NA
TGTGCCAGCAGGAGGGACTCAGACACTGAAGCTTTCTTT
CASRRDSDTEAFF
>TRBV19|TRBJ2-1|NA|NA
TGTGCCAGTAGTTCGAGGACTGGCGGGTACTACAATGAGCAGTTCTTC
CASSSRTGGYYNEQFF
>TRBV6-1|TRBJ2-2|once|NA
TGTGCCAGCAGGGGGCCGAACACCGGGGAGCTGTTTTTT
CASRGPNTGELFF
>TRBV19|TRBJ1-4|once|TRBD1
TGTGCCAGTAGAGCATCCGGGACAGCTTTCAAAAAACTGTTTTTT
CASRASGTAFKKLFF
>TRBV5-1|TRBJ2-7|once|NA
TGCGCCAGCAGCTTGGAGAGCGGCTACGAGCAGTACTTC
CASSLESGYEQYF
>TRBV14|TRBJ2-6|NA|NA
TGTGCCAGCAGCCATATGAGTTTGGGGGCCAACGTCCTGACTTTC
CASSHMSLGANVLTF
>TRBV28|TRBJ2-7|NA|NA
TGTGCCAGCAACAGGGTCCCCTACGAGCAGTACTTC
CASNRVPYEQYF
>TRBV7-8|TRBJ2-7|NA|TRBD1
TGTGCCAGCAGTCCCAGGACAGGGAAGACGGCCTACGAGCAGTACTTC
CASSPRTGKTAYEQYF
>TRBV9|TRBJ2-1|NA|TRBD1
TGTGCCAGCAGCGCCCAGGGGGTATACAATGAGCAGTTCTTC
CASSAQGVYNEQFF
>TRBV30|TRBJ1-1|NA|NA
TGTGCCTGGAAGGTGGGGGCCCAGAACACTGAAGCTTTCTTT
CAWKVGAQNTEAFF
>TRBV7-2|TRBJ1-1|NA|TRBD1
TGTGCCAGCAGCAGAACAGGGGGTCTCACTGAAGCTTTCTTT
CASSRTGGLTEAFF
>TRBV9|TRBJ2-5|NA|TRBD2
TGTGCCAGCAGCGATCCGGGAAGCGGGAGGGTAGAGACCCAGTACTTC
CASSDPGSGRVETQYF
>TRBV4-3|TRBJ2-1|NA|TRBD2
TGCGCCAGCAGCCAACACGGGACTAGCGGGGGTGGGGAGCAGTTCTTC
CASSQHGTSGGGEQFF
>TRBV5-1|TRBJ1-5|NA|TRBD1
TGCGCCAGCAGCTTGGCCGGTACAGGGGGTCAGCCCCAGCATTTT
CASSLAGTGGQPQHF
>TRBV19|TRBJ2-3|few|NA
TGTGCCAGTAGTATAAAAACTAACACAGATACGCAGTATTTT
CASSIKTNTDTQYF
>TRBV5-1|TRBJ2-5|NA|NA
TGCGCCAGCAGCTTGGGGCCACCTCGGGGGACCCAAGAGACCCAGTACTTC
CASSLGPPRGTQETQYF
>TRBV5-1|TRBJ2-5|NA|TRBD1
TGCGCCAGCAGGCCCGGGACAGCTCAAGAGACCCAGTACTTC
CASRPGTAQETQYF
>TRBV7-9|TRBJ1-1|NA|NA
TGTTCCAGCAACCATCCCACAGGGATTGAAGCTTTCTTT
CSSNHPTGIEAFF
>TRBV4-1|TRBJ2-7|NA|TRBD2
TGCGCCAGCAGCCAAGATTATCTAGCGGGGGGCTCCTACGAGCAGTACTTC
CASSQDYLAGGSYEQYF
>TRBV11-2|TRBJ2-1|few|TRBD2
TGTGCCAGCAGCTTAGACCTAGCGGGATCCTACAATGAGCAGTTCTTC
CASSLDLAGSYNEQFF
>TRBV4-3|TRBJ2-1|NA|TRBD2
TGCGCCAGCAGCTGGGCTAGCGGGACACAAAATGAGCAGTTCTTC
CASSWASGTQNEQFF